The 29 T cell receptor beta chains below come from one sample, sequenced in a study of CD8 T cell repertoires and HIV-1 epitope variants. Sequenced by immunoSEQ multiplex PCR; TCRdb stores in-frame clones only, minus some. The sample lists about 5,500 clones; 65% to 75% were seen once. Their recognized antigens are unknown. Sequencing was done on a sample of cultured CD8+ T cells derived from PBMCs. Receptor source: a male donor with HIV.

The gene calls are TRBV7-6 and TRBJ1-1; TRBD1 is a possible D gene (6 bases). Germline V CDR1 and CDR2: SGHVS, FNYEAQ. Trimming took off 4 bases at V and 0 bases at J, with 9 bases between the two ends. This CDR3 is 14 amino acids long. In DNA form, the CDR3 reads TGTGCCAGCAGCTGGGGGGCGATGAACACTGAAGCTTTCTTT. Encoded protein: CASSWGAMNTEAFF.

V usage is TRBV27 and J usage is TRBJ2-6; no definite D call. V lost 4 bases to trimming and J lost 0 bases, with 7 bases between them. CDR1 is MNHEY, CDR2 SMNVEV, per germline (reference sequence). The CDR3 has 15 residues. CDR3 sequence (DNA): TGTGCCAGCAGTTCGACCCCCTCTGGGGCCAACGTCCTGACTTTC. Protein product: CASSSTPSGANVLTF.

The rearrangement joins TRBV4-1 to TRBJ2-7, with a weak D call TRBD2 (7 bases). Germline-derived CDR1 and CDR2 are MGHRA and YSYEKL. This CDR3 has 18 residues. Deletions cut 0 bases from V and 3 bases from J, with 21 bases between. The chain's CDR3 is CASSQDGGGGHLFYEQYF. The DNA for the CDR3 is TGCGCCAGCAGCCAAGATGGGGGCGGGGGCCATCTTTTCTACGAGCAGTACTTC.

This clone occurred a few times. V is TRBV7-9 and J is TRBJ2-7, with 11 bases lining up with TRBD2. The CDR3 length is 16 residues. Germline CDR1 reads SEHNR; CDR2 reads FQNEAQ (reference sequence). V lost 4 bases to trimming and J lost 5 bases; unmatched junction nucleotides: 10. CDR3 DNA: TGTGCCAGCAGCTCAACTAGCGGGAGAGCGTTCCACGAGCAGTACTTC. It yields the protein CASSSTSGRAFHEQYF.

In its sample, this clone was seen a few times. V gene TRBV28 combines with J gene TRBJ1-3, with TRBD1 matching over 7 bases. The length of the CDR3 is 18 residues. The V and J ends lost 1 base and 0 bases, in that order; junction bases with no gene match: 9. The V gene's germline CDR1 is MDHEN and CDR2 SYDVKM. The chain's CDR3 is CASSLLLAGTDSGNTIYF. The CDR3 DNA reads as TGTGCCAGCAGTTTATTACTCGCCGGGACAGACTCTGGAAACACCATATATTTT. The whole variable domain, remainder taken from reference TRBV28 and TRBJ1-3, is DVKVTQSSRYLVKRTGEKVFLECVQDMDHENMFWYRQDPGLGLRLIYFSYDVKMKEKGDIPEGYSVSREKKERFSLILESASTNQTSMYLCASSLLLAGTDSGNTIYFGEGSWLTVV.

V usage is TRBV27 and J usage is TRBJ1-5, with D hard to call. V gave up 3 bases and J gave up 0 bases, with 6 bases separating them. CDR1 MNHEY and CDR2 SMNVEV come from the germline V gene (reference sequence). The CDR3 is made up of 14 amino acids. CDR3 residues: CASSLDYSNQPQHF. The CDR3 DNA sequence: TGTGCCAGCAGTTTGGATTATAGCAATCAGCCCCAGCATTTT.

This chain connects TRBV28 to TRBJ1-1; 7 nucleotides line up with TRBD1. The CDR3 contains 15 residues. The junction had 7 bases not matched to a gene; V was cut back by 6 bases and J by 0 bases. Germline V gene sequence: CDR1 MDHEN, CDR2 SYDVKM. The CDR3 spells CASRPPTGMNTEAFF. CDR3 DNA: TGTGCCAGCAGACCCCCGACAGGGATGAACACTGAAGCTTTCTTT. Based on the CDR3 plus reference TRBV28 and TRBJ1-1, the full variable domain is DVKVTQSSRYLVKRTGEKVFLECVQDMDHENMFWYRQDPGLGLRLIYFSYDVKMKEKGDIPEGYSVSREKKERFSLILESASTNQTSMYLCASRPPTGMNTEAFFGQGTRLTVV.

This clone was seen more than once but under ten times. The chain links TRBV28 to TRBJ2-7; no firm D call. Germline V gene sequence: CDR1 MDHEN, CDR2 SYDVKM. The V gene lost 2 bases and the J gene lost 0 bases, with 8 bases spanning the gap. CDR3 length equals 14 residues. As DNA, the CDR3 is TGTGCCAGCAGTTTAGAAGAGAGCTCCTACGAGCAGTACTTC. It encodes CASSLEESSYEQYF. Supplemented by reference TRBV28 and TRBJ2-7, the full variable domain reads DVKVTQSSRYLVKRTGEKVFLECVQDMDHENMFWYRQDPGLGLRLIYFSYDVKMKEKGDIPEGYSVSREKKERFSLILESASTNQTSMYLCASSLEESSYEQYFGPGTRLTVT.

The rearrangement links TRBV4-3 to TRBJ1-2; D perhaps matches TRBD1 (5 bases). This CDR3 comprises 13 residues. Germline values: CDR1 LGHNA, CDR2 YSLEER. V was cut by 0 bases and J by 4 bases, with 6 bases left in between. CDR3 bases: TGCGCCAGCAGCCAAGATGGGACCTATGGCTACACCTTC. It is translated as CASSQDGTYGYTF.

V usage is TRBV28 and J usage is TRBJ2-3; the D is unclear. Germline V gives CDR1 MDHEN, CDR2 SYDVKM. V was trimmed by 3 bases and J by 0 bases, leaving 10 bases between them. There are 15 residues in the CDR3. The CDR3, as DNA: TGTGCCAGCAGTTTGAGGTCCTTGAGCACAGATACGCAGTATTTT. Translated: CASSLRSLSTDTQYF.

This clone was observed once. This chain joins TRBV19 and TRBJ2-2, with a weak D call TRBD2 (6 bases). Germline CDR1 reads LNHDA; CDR2 reads SQIVND (reference sequence). The CDR3 extends over 15 amino acids. V was cut by 5 bases and J by 4 bases, with 14 bases left in between. This CDR3 is CASSLWEVSTGELFF. DNA for the CDR3: TGTGCCAGTAGTTTGTGGGAGGTTAGCACCGGGGAGCTGTTTTTT.

The chain employs TRBV6-5 and TRBJ2-3; 10 nucleotides align to TRBD1. The CDR3 runs to 15 residues. After removal of 0 bases from V and 3 bases from J, the junction contained 0 bases not matched to a gene. Germline CDR1 is MNHEY and CDR2 is SVGAGI. The CDR3 reads CASSYSGQGTDTQYF. The CDR3 DNA sequence: TGTGCCAGCAGTTACTCGGGACAGGGGACAGATACGCAGTATTTT.

The chain links TRBV7-9 to TRBJ2-1, with 11 bases fitting TRBD1. CDR3 length: 15 residues. The germline V gene encodes CDR1 SEHNR and CDR2 FQNEAQ (reference sequence). With 8 bases clipped from V and 5 bases from J, the junction kept 8 bases outside the gene matches. The CDR3 reads CASPRKDRGHNEQFF. CDR3 bases: TGTGCCAGCCCTCGCAAGGACAGGGGGCACAATGAGCAGTTCTTC.

V gene TRBV5-4 combines with J gene TRBJ2-3; no definite D call. V dropped 2 bases and J dropped 3 bases, with 4 bases sitting between them. The germline CDR1 and CDR2 sequences are SGHNT and YYREEE (reference sequence). There are 12 residues in the CDR3. CDR3 sequence reads: CASSFGTDTQYF. In DNA form, the CDR3 reads TGTGCCAGCAGCTTTGGGACAGATACGCAGTATTTT.

The genes are TRBV4-3 and TRBJ1-1; D is possibly TRBD1 (6 bases). V lost 2 bases and J 1 base, leaving 14 bases between the germline ends. CDR1 is LGHNA, CDR2 YSLEER, per germline. The CDR3 sequence is 16 residues long. CDR3 DNA: TGCGCCAGCAGCCAATTAACCCAGGGGTCGAACACTGAAGCTTTCTTT. Encoded protein: CASSQLTQGSNTEAFF.

The chain carries TRBV9 and TRBJ2-7; D is unresolved. CDR1 SGDLS and CDR2 YYNGEE come from the germline V gene. Trimming took 0 bases from V and 5 from J, leaving 9 bases between them. This CDR3 region has 13 residues. The CDR3, as DNA: TGTGCCAGCAGCGTAGCCGAGGACCACGAGCAGTACTTC. It translates to CASSVAEDHEQYF. Full variable domain (outside the CDR3, taken from reference TRBV9 and TRBJ2-7): DSGVTQTPKHLITATGQRVTLRCSPRSGDLSVYWYQQSLDQGLQFLIQYYNGEERAKGNILERFSAQQFPDLHSELNLSSLELGDSALYFCASSVAEDHEQYFGPGTRLTVT.

The chain recombines TRBV11-2 with TRBJ2-1; 7 bases match TRBD2. CDR3 length equals 15 residues. Trimming cost V 0 bases and J 3 bases; bases outside gene matches: 2. Germline lookup yields CDR1 SGHAT and CDR2 FQNNGV. CDR3 residues: CASSLDWTSYNEQFF. CDR3 coding DNA: TGTGCCAGCAGCTTAGACTGGACTAGCTACAATGAGCAGTTCTTC.

This rearrangement joins TRBV28 to TRBJ2-5, with D unresolved. CDR3 size: 15 residues. Germline V CDR1 and CDR2: MDHEN, SYDVKM. V was clipped by 4 bases and J by 1 base, with 13 bases between them. CDR3 nucleotide sequence: TGTGCCAGCAGTTCCCCTGACATGTCCCAAGAGACCCAGTACTTC. It yields the protein CASSSPDMSQETQYF.

V is TRBV27 and J is TRBJ2-7; a weak D match, TRBD1 (6 bases). V shed 8 bases and J shed 0 bases, with 8 bases lying between them. The CDR3 is made up of 12 amino acids. Per germline, CDR1 MNHEY and CDR2 SMNVEV (reference sequence). In DNA, the CDR3 is TGTGCCAGCCGGGACAACTCCTACGAGCAGTACTTC. This codes for CASRDNSYEQYF.

This clone was picked up a small number of times. V gene TRBV7-2 combines with J gene TRBJ2-7, with 7 bases that match TRBD1. The CDR3 runs to 12 residues. CDR1 and CDR2 from the germline V gene are SGHTA and FQGNSA. V lost 1 base, J lost 12 bases, and 6 bases stayed unmatched. CDR3 nucleotide sequence: TGTGCCAGCAGCTTAGATTCGACAGGGTCGTACTTC. Its translation: CASSLDSTGSYF. The full variable domain, rest sourced from reference TRBV7-2 and TRBJ2-7, is GAGVSQSPSNKVTEKGKDVELRCDPISGHTALYWYRQSLGQGLEFLIYFQGNSAPDKSGLPSDRFSAERTGGSVSTLTIQRTQQEDSAVYLCASSLDSTGSYFGPGTRLTVT.

The V call is TRBV14, the J call TRBJ2-7; 10 bases map to TRBD1. The ends lost 4 bases at V and 5 bases at J; junction bases unmatched: 8. The germline V gene has CDR1 SGHDN and CDR2 FVKESK. This CDR3 is 15 amino acids long. CDR3 region: CASSPLGQGDDEQYF. CDR3 DNA sequence: TGTGCCAGCAGCCCCCTTGGACAGGGGGATGACGAGCAGTACTTC.

In this sample, this clone turned up a few times. J is TRBJ2-7 and V is TRBV6-1, with D perhaps given as TRBD1 or TRBD2 (5 bases each). Looked up from germline, CDR1 is MNHNS and CDR2 is SASEGT. V lost 2 bases and J lost 3, with 11 bases in between. This CDR3 region has 14 residues. This CDR3 is CASSELGDLYEQYF. The DNA for the CDR3 is TGTGCCAGCAGTGAACTTGGGGACCTCTACGAGCAGTACTTC.

The chain joins TRBV27 to TRBJ2-1; no definite D call. The CDR3 runs 15 residues. CDR1 is MNHEY and CDR2 is SMNVEV in the germline V gene (reference sequence). V was shortened by 4 bases and J by 0 bases, with 10 bases between the two germline ends. The CDR3 loop reads CASSSTVSSYNEQFF. The CDR3 coding sequence is TGTGCCAGCAGTTCGACGGTAAGCTCCTACAATGAGCAGTTCTTC.

This clone was counted a single time. The chain is built from TRBV6-5 and TRBJ1-1; 7 nucleotides align to TRBD1. The CDR3 extends over 14 amino acids. Per the germline V gene, CDR1 is MNHEY and CDR2 is SVGAGI. V lost 6 bases to trimming and J lost 0 bases; unmatched junction nucleotides: 4. CDR3 nucleotide sequence: TGTGCCAGCAGCGATGACAGGGTGAACACTGAAGCTTTCTTT. This codes for CASSDDRVNTEAFF.

V and J are TRBV6-6 and TRBJ1-1; D is perhaps TRBD1 (6 bases). Trimming shortened V by 4 bases and J by 1 base, and 10 bases separated the two germline ends. Germline CDR1 and CDR2: MNHNY and SVGAGI (reference sequence). The CDR3 runs 14 residues. CDR3 loop: CASSSPQGNTEAFF. The CDR3, as DNA: TGTGCCAGCAGTTCCCCACAGGGGAACACTGAAGCTTTCTTT.

Only one count was recorded for this clone. The chain is built from TRBV29-1 and TRBJ1-5; TRBD1 might be the D (5 bases). V was cut by 0 bases and J by 6 bases, with 9 bases left in between. The CDR3 loop spans 13 amino acids. Germline lookup yields CDR1 SQVTM and CDR2 ANQGSEA. This CDR3 reads CSVEEGAGQPQHF. The CDR3 bases are TGCAGCGTTGAAGAAGGGGCTGGTCAGCCCCAGCATTTT.

This clone was picked up a small number of times. The chain employs TRBV7-9 and TRBJ2-5, with no clear D. Looked up from germline, CDR1 is SEHNR and CDR2 is FQNEAQ (reference sequence). V dropped 1 base and J dropped 1 base, with 7 bases sitting between them. The CDR3 sequence is 14 residues long. The CDR3 loop is CASSLVSAQETQYF. Here the CDR3 DNA reads TGTGCCAGCAGCTTAGTGTCGGCCCAAGAGACCCAGTACTTC. Variable domain in full (rest from reference TRBV7-9 and TRBJ2-5): DTGVSQNPRHKITKRGQNVTFRCDPISEHNRLYWYRQTLGQGPEFLTYFQNEAQLEKSRLLSDRFSAERPKGSFSTLEIQRTEQGDSAMYLCASSLVSAQETQYFGPGTRLLVL.

Of note for this clone: At one end the junction does not follow the germline gene, possibly because of a read error. J is TRBJ2-2 and V is TRBV7-7, with 8 bases aligning to TRBD1. The CDR3 contains 15 residues. The germline V gene encodes CDR1 SSHAT and CDR2 FNYEAQ (reference sequence). The CDR3 bases are TGTGCTAGCAGTCCACAGGGGGCGAACACCGGGGAGCTGTTTTTT. Its protein product is CASSPQGANTGELFF.

The rearrangement joins TRBV14 to TRBJ2-3; TRBD2 agrees at 10 bases. The germline V gene has CDR1 SGHDN and CDR2 FVKESK. The CDR3 covers 17 residues. V lost 0 bases to trimming and J lost 2 bases; unmatched junction nucleotides: 5. This CDR3 reads CASSQDTSGTYTDTQYF. The DNA for the CDR3 is TGTGCCAGCAGCCAAGATACTAGCGGGACATACACAGATACGCAGTATTTT.